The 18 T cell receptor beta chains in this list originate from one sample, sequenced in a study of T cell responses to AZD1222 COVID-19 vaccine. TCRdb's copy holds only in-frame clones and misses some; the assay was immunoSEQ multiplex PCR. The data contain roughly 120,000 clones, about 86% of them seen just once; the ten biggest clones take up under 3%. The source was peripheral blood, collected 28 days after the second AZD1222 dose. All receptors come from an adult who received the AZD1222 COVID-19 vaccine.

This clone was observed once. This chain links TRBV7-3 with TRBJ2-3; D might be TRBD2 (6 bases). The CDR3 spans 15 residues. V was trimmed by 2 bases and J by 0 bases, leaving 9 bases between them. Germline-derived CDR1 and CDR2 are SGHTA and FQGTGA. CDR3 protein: CASSLYRGSTDTQYF. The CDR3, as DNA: TGTGCCAGCAGCTTATATCGGGGGAGCACAGATACGCAGTATTTT.

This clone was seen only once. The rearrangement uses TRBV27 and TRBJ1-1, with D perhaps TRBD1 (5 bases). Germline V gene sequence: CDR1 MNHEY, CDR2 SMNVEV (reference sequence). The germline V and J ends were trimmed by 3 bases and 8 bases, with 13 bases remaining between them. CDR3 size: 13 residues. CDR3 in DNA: TGTGCCAGCAGTTTGAGTCCGGGGCCCGAAGCTTTCTTT. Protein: CASSLSPGPEAFF.

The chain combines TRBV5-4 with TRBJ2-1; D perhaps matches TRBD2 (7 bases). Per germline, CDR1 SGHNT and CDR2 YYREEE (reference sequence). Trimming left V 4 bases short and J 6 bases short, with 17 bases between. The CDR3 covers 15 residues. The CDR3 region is CASSKNGQRGNEQFF. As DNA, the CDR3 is TGTGCCAGCAGCAAGAACGGACAGCGGGGCAATGAGCAGTTCTTC.

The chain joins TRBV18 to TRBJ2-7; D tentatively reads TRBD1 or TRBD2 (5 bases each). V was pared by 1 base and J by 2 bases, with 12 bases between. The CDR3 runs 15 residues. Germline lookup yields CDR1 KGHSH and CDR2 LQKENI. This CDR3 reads CASSPQGTKTYEQYF. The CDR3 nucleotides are TGTGCCAGCTCACCACAAGGGACGAAAACCTACGAGCAGTACTTC.

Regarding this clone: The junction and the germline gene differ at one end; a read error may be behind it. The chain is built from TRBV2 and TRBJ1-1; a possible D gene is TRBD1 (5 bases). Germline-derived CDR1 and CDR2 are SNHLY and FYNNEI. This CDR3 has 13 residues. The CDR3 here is CASWGLKEGTCRF. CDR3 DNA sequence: TGTGCCAGCTGGGGGTTGAAGGAGGGGACTTGTAGATTT.

CDR3 region: CASSPRTGTSRETQYF. The CDR3 DNA sequence: TGTGCCAGCAGCCCCAGAACCGGGACTAGCAGGGAGACCCAGTACTTC. The chain employs TRBV3-1 (or the pseudogene TRBV3-2) and TRBJ2-5; 9 bases match TRBD2. V trimming: 4 bases; J trimming: 5 bases; junction bases outside the gene matches: 11. Germline loops: CDR1 LGHDT, CDR2 YNNKEL (reference sequence). The length of the CDR3 is 16 residues.

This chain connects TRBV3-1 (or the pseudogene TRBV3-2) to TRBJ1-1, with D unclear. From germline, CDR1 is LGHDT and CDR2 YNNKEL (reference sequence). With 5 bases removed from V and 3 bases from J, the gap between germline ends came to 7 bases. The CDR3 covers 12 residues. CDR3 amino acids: CASSVRDTEAFF. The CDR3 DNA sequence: TGTGCCAGCAGCGTCCGGGACACTGAAGCTTTCTTT.

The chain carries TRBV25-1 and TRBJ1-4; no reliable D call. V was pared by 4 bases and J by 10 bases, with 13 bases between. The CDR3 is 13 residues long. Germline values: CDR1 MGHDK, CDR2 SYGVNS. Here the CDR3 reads CASSARGRGKLFF. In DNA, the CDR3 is TGTGCCAGCAGTGCGAGAGGCAGAGGAAAACTGTTTTTT.

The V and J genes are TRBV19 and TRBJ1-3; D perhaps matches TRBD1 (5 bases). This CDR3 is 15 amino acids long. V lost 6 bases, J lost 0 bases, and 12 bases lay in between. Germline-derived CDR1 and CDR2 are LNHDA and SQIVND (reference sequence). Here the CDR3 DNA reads TGTGCCAGTAGAGCCGACAGCAACTCTGGAAACACCATATATTTT. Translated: CASRADSNSGNTIYF.

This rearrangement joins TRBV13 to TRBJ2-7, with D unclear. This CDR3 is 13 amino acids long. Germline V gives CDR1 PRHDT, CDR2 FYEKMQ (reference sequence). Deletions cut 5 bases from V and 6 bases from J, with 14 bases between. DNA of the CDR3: TGTGCCAGCAGCCAGAATAATGGTCGCGAGCAGTACTTC. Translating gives CASSQNNGREQYF.

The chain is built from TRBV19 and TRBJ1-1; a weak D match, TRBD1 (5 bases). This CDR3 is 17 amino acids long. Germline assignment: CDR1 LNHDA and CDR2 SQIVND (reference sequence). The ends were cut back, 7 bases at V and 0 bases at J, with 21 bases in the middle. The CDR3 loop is CASIGPRSGLLNTEAFF. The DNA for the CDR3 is TGTGCCAGTATAGGGCCCCGCTCGGGACTCTTGAACACTGAAGCTTTCTTT.

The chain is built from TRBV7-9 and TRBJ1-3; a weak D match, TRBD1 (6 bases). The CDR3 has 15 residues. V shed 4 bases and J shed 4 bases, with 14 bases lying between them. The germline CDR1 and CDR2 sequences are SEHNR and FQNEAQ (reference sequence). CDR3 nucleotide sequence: TGTGCCAGCAGCTCGGACGGGACATACGGAAACACCATATATTTT. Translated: CASSSDGTYGNTIYF.

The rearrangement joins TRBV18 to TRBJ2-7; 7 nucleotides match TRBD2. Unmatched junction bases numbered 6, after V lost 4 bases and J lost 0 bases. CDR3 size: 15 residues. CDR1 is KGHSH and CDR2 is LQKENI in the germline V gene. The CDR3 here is CASSLSAGASYEQYF. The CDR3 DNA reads TGTGCCAGCTCACTCTCGGCGGGAGCCTCCTACGAGCAGTACTTC.

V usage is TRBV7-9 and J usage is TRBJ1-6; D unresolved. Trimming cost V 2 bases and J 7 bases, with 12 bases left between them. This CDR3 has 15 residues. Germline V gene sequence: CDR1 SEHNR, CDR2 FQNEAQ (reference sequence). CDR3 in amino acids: CASSLSQGVNSPLHF. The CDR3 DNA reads TGTGCCAGCAGCTTATCTCAAGGCGTCAATTCACCCCTCCACTTT.

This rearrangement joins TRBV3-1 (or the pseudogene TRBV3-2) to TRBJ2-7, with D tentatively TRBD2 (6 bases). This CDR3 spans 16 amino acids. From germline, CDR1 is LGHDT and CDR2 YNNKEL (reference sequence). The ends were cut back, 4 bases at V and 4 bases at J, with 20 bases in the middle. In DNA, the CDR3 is TGTGCCAGCAGCCCCCGAGGACTCTCGGGGAGGTACGAGCAGTACTTC. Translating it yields CASSPRGLSGRYEQYF.

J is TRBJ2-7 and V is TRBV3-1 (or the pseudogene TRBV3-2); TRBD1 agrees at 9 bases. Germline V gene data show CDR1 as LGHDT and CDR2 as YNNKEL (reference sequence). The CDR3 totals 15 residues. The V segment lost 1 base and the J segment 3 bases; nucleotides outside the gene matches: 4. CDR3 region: CASSQGDRVFYEQYF. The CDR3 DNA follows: TGTGCCAGCAGCCAAGGGGACAGGGTTTTCTACGAGCAGTACTTC.

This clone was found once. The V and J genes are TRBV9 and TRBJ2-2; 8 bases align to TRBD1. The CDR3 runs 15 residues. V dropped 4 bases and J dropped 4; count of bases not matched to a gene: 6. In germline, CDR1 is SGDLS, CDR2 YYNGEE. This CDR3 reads CASSFRGTGTGELFF. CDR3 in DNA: TGTGCCAGCAGCTTCCGCGGGACAGGCACCGGGGAGCTGTTTTTT.

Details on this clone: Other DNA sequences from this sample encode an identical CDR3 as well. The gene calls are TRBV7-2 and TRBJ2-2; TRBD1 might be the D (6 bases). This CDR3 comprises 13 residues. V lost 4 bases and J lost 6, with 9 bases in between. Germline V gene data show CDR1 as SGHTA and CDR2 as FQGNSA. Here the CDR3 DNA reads TGTGCCAGCAGCTCACAGGGATCCGGGGAGCTGTTTTTT. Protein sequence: CASSSQGSGELFF.